This T cell receptor (beta chain) was sequenced in a study of blood T cell repertoires in COVID-19 (dated by TCRdb to the early 2020s). Study-level background: Collaborator samples came from the United States, Italy and Spain and covered acute and convalescent phases of COVID-19. The material from the prospective study consisted of cDNA or gDNA derived from T cells, B-cell-depleted T cells, or PBMCs. Subjects who had been exposed to COVID-19, were actively infected with it, or had recovered from it provided the deeply sampled blood TCRbeta repertoires that made up the dataset. A freely available public database, intended as a resource for researchers studying the immune response to SARS-CoV-2, is where the repertoires were released. The samples were drawn from two sources: the first 160 participants of the ongoing ImmuneRACE study, and 1,200 or so subjects contributed by 6 global collaborators. Nearly every sample came with metadata listing a de-identified subject ID, COVID-19 status, age in years and sex. Where available, HLA class I and class II types were taken from metadata supplied by the sample provider and were not determined by assay-based typing. Overall results and qualifications from the work: The amount of clinical and demographic metadata varied by source and participant and was provided uncurated.

The collaborating institutions used their own protocols to collect whole blood in K2EDTA tubes. Collaborator samples were shipped for TCRbeta analysis as frozen whole blood, isolated PBMCs, or DNA extracted from either sample type. To note about this clone: The antigen this receptor binds is unknown. Base qualities are not provided; no much larger clone lies one nucleotide away.

The junction carries 16 bases between V and J, which are trimmed by 4 bases and 3 bases respectively. CDR1 SGHNT and CDR2 YYREEE were looked up in the germline V gene (reference sequence). The CDR3 covers 15 residues, taking in both the cysteine and the phenylalanine. Of all the DNA, just the CDR3 is kept, 45 bases in frame from base 1. TCRbeta CDR3 regions were amplified from genomic DNA by means of the immunoSEQ Assay, a bias-controlled multiplex PCR. In the paper's pipeline: Within the assay, amplification of reference gene primers was used to estimate how many nucleated cells each sample contained. To quantify the absolute abundance of each unique TCRbeta CDR3 rearrangement, sequence reads were collapsed and filtered. Productive Simpson clonality was computed per sample as the square root of Simpson's diversity index over productive rearrangements. As stored in TCRdb, this immuneACCESS dataset retains in-frame rearrangements with V and J assigned. A fraction of the clones does not appear; measured against another copy, unresolved V genes explain less than half of the discrepancy, and the remainder lacks a known reason. V, J and clone size were drawn from that table, and D and trimming were deduced from the DNA. Across this sample there are roughly 100,000 clones, with roughly 89% seen only once. The ten top clones hold approximately 17% of the sample.

This TCR derives from an elderly woman in a cohort sampled during active COVID-19. The chain was built from TRBV5-4 and TRBJ1-1, with TRBD1 perhaps the D gene, on 5 matching bases. Sequencing was performed on peripheral blood. The CDR3 protein sequence reads: CASSGLRQTDTEAFF. The nucleotides read TGTGCCAGCAGCGGCCTAAGGCAGACAGACACTGAAGCTTTCTTT.